The present entry profiles one T cell receptor (beta chain) with its context. Its antigen specificity is not known. No much larger clonotype is one base removed from it; base qualities were not supplied. Healthy HIV-negative adults with no recently reported acute infections or vaccinations were included as donors. All donors were Caucasian adults living in Nashville, Tennessee, USA. Magnetic negative selection was used to enrich CD4+ T cells, after which naive cells were positively selected on CD45RA and the negative fraction became the memory subset. Blood was obtained by leukapheresis, after which PBMCs were separated by Ficoll-Histopaque density gradient centrifugation and cryopreserved in liquid nitrogen vapor phase. Analytical flow cytometry was used to check the purity and quantity of each magnetically sorted T cell population. From each sorted fraction, genomic DNA was isolated and quantified by UV absorbance on a Nanodrop 2000c.

This record belongs to a study of shared clonotypes between healthy human individuals (dated by TCRdb to the early 2020s). As for the study more broadly: The cohort included a few men and a couple of women between 18 and 49 years of age. Per donor, three plates each were used for CD4 naive and CD4 memory, two for CD8 naive, and one for CD8 memory. To estimate repertoire size and how much clonotype sharing occurs between individuals, the study deeply sequenced the blood TCR repertoires of five healthy adults. To increase sequencing depth and limit assay-specific biases, different laboratories used diverse techniques to prepare libraries and sequence TCR repertoires. Each donor's leukapheresis produced roughly between about 0.8 and 10 billion PBMCs. Overall results and qualifications from the work: Sharing across four donors was observed for about 5% of naive CD4, about 3.2% of naive CD8, 2% to 2.5% of memory CD4, and roughly 0.43% of memory CD8 clonotypes. Higher generation probabilities were observed for clonotypes shared by all four sorted-subset donors than for non-shared clonotypes. Because the study included a small number of donors, the genetic and exposure-history diversity represented was limited. Estimated clonotype richness was generally larger for naive than for memory subsets. Based on pairwise subsampling, the degree of clonotype sharing among donors was expected to be affected by sequencing depth. Sampling was restricted to blood, and TCR repertoires in tissues likely differ from the TCR repertoires found in blood. Even with the large sequencing depth, rarefaction of the sorted-subset datasets indicated that sequencing was incomplete.

Using the deep immunoSEQ assay, TCR CDR3 regions were amplified from genomic DNA by multiplex PCR. For each cell subset, the extracted genomic DNA was distributed evenly across all wells of several immunoSEQ 96-well plates, and each plate served as one replicate. For sorted subsets, each replicate PCR was loaded with approximately 200 ng genomic DNA, equivalent to 25,000 to 35,000 T cell genomes. Purified libraries were measured with a Qubit 3.0 fluorometer, size-checked on a Bioanalyzer 2100, and measured again with the KAPA Library Quantification kit. Each immunoSEQ 96-well plate was sequenced on its own single-read 150-cycle Illumina NextSeq 550 flow cell. The original pipeline was this. Because the immunoSEQ output held only junctional sequences and lacked quality scores, the filtering could not match the filtering applied to full-length reads. To assign V/J genes and CDR3, sequences were annotated against IMGT germline references using PyIR, a Python wrapper for IgBLAST v1.9. Reads with weak V/J assignments (E-value above 1e-6), missing CDR3, stop codons, out-of-frame junctions, or ambiguous translated residues were removed. V3J clonotypes were defined by identical inferred V gene, J gene, and CDR3 amino acid sequence. To compute the percentage overlap between repertoires, the number of shared unique clonotypes was divided by the size of the smaller repertoire. Three approaches were used to assess repertoire richness: RTK rarefaction, the Chao1 estimator, and Recon v2.1 estimates of unobserved clonotypes. For all TCRbeta clonotypes obtained by the gDNA method from a handful of donors, generation probabilities were computed with OLGA. TCRdb took over this immuneACCESS table, retaining in-frame rearrangements with V and J assigned. Such tables are incomplete; in checked studies, under half of the missing clones stem from an unresolved V gene, and the remainder is unexplained. V and J calls and clone size are as listed in that table; D and trimming were resolved from the DNA. Here the sample has some 2,500,000 clones; roughly 93% occur a single time. The ten most abundant clones make up approximately 0.35% of the sample.

CDR1 and CDR2, looked up from the germline V gene, are SGHRS and YFSETQ. Its CDR3 holds 16 amino acids, cysteine through phenylalanine. CDR3 DNA only is kept here, 48 bases in frame from base 1. V lost 0 bases and J lost 1 base; the stretch between them is 11 bases long. Recombination joined TRBV5-1 with TRBJ1-5, with the D segment identity uncertain. The clonotype was recovered from a man aged 18 to 29 in good health. Some clones in this sample may be carry-over from other donors' samples. The sample comprised naive CD4+ T cells from PBMCs. The label giving this sample's cell subset or site can be read as: CD45RA+ positively selected. CDR3 protein: CASSLVPGSSNQPQHF. At the DNA level, the sequence is TGCGCCAGCAGCTTGGTACCGGGGTCCAGCAATCAGCCCCAGCATTTT.